In its sample, the clone carrying this TCR beta chain was seen once. These data belong to a study of blood T cell repertoires in COVID-19. Overall study: Samples representing acute and convalescent COVID-19 were sourced from the United States, Italy and Spain. The analysed material was cDNA or gDNA that came from T cells, B-cell-depleted T cells, or PBMCs.

Seattle patient enrollment occurred during active infection, with longitudinal follow-up thereafter. Per the germline V gene, CDR1 is SGHNT and CDR2 is YYREEE (reference sequence). V was clipped by 6 bases and J by 1 base; unmatched bases: 9. The CDR3 sequence is 15 residues long. How the authors handled the data: Amplification from reference gene primers served as the basis for estimated nucleated cell counts. Sequencing was performed with immunoSEQ multiplex PCR; in TCRdb, only in-frame clones are kept and a portion is missing. V and J calls plus clone size are reproduced from that table; the DNA served to infer D and trimming. The repertoire holds about 170,000 clones, with 82% as singletons.

V is TRBV5-4 and J is TRBJ1-1, with 7 nucleotides matching TRBD1. The receptor's source is a woman aged 40-49 years with COVID-19, enrolled during active disease. What was sequenced was peripheral blood. In DNA form, the CDR3 reads TGTGCCAGCACCTCTGATAGGGGGCGGAACACTGAAGCTTTCTTT. Translating it yields CASTSDRGRNTEAFF.